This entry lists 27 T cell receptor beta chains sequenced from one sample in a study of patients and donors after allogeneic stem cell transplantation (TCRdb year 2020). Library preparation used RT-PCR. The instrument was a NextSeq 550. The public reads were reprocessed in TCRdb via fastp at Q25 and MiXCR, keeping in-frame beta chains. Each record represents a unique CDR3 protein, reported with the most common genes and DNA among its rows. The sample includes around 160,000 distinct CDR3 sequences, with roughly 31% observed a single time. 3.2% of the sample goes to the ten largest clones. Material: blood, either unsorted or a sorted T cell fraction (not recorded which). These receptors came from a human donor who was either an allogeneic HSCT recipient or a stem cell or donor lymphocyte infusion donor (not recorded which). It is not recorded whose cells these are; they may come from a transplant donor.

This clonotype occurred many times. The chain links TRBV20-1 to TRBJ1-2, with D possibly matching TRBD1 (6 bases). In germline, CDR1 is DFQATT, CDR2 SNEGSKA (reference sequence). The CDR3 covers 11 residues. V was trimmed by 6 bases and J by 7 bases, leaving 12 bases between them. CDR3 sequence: CSAYRAGGYTF. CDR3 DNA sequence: TGCAGTGCATACAGGGCGGGTGGCTACACCTTC.

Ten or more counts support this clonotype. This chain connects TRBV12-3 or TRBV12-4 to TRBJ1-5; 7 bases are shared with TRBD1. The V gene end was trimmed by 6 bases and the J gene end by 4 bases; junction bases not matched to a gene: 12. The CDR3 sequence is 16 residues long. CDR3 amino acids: CASSPGQAPGNQPQHF. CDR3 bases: TGTGCCAGCAGCCCTGGACAGGCCCCAGGGAATCAGCCCCAGCATTTT.

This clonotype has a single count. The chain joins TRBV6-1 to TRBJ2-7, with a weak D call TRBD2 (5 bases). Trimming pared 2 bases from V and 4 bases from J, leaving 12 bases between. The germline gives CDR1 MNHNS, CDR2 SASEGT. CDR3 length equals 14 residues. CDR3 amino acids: CASSESGLEYEQYF. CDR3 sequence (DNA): TGTGCCAGCAGTGAATCGGGGTTAGAATACGAGCAGTACTTC.

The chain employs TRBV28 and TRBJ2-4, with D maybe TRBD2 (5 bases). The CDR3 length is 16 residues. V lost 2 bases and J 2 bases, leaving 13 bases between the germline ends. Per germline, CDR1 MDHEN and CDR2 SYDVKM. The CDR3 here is CASSLIGDWTKNIQYF. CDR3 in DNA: TGTGCCAGCAGTTTAATCGGGGATTGGACCAAAAACATTCAGTACTTC.

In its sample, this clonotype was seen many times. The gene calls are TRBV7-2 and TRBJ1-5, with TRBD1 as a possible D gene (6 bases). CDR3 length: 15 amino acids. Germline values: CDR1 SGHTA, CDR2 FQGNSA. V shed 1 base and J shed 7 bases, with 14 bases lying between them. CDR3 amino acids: CASSLEEAGDQPQHF. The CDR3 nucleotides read TGTGCCAGCAGCTTAGAAGAGGCAGGGGACCAGCCCCAGCATTTT.

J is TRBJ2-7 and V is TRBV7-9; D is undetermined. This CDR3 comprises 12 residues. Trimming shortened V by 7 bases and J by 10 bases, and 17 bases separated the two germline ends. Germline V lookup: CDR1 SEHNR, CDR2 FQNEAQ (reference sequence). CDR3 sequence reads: CASTFQKGFQYF. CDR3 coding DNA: TGTGCCAGCACCTTCCAAAAAGGCTTTCAGTACTTC.

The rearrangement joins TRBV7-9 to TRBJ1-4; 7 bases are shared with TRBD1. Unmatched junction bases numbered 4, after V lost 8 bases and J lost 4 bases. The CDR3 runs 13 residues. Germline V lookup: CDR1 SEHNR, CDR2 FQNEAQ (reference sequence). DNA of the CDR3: TGTGCCAGCTCGGGACAGAATAATGAAAAACTGTTTTTT. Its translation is CASSGQNNEKLFF.

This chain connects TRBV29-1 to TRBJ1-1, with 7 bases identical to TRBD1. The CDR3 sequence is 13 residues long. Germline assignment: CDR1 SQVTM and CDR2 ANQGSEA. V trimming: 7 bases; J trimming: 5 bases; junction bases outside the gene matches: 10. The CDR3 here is CSATRQGGTEAFF. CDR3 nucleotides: TGCAGCGCCACCCGACAGGGTGGAACTGAAGCTTTCTTT. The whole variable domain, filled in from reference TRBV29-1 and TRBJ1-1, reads SAVISQKPSRDICQRGTSLTIQCQVDSQVTMMFWYRQQPGQSLTLIATANQGSEATYESGFVIDKFPISRPNLTFSTLTVSNMSPEDSSIYLCSATRQGGTEAFFGQGTRLTVV.

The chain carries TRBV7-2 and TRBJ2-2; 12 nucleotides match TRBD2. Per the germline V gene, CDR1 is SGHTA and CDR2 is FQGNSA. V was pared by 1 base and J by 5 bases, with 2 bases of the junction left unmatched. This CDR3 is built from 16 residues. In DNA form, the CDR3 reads TGTGCCAGCAGCTTAGAAGGGACTAGCGGGACCGGGGAGCTGTTTTTT. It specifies CASSLEGTSGTGELFF.

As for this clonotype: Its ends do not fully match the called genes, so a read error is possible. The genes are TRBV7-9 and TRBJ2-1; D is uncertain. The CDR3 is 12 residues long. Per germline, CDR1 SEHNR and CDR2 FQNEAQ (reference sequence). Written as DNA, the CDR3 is TGTGCCAGCAGATTAGTACTAACTGAGCAGTTCTTC. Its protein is CASRLVLTEQFF.

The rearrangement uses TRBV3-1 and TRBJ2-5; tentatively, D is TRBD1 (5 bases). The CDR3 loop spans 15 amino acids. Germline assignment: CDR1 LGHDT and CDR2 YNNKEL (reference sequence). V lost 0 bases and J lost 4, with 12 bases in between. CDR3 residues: CASSQEARVTETQYF. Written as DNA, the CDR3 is TGTGCCAGCAGCCAAGAGGCCAGGGTTACAGAGACCCAGTACTTC.

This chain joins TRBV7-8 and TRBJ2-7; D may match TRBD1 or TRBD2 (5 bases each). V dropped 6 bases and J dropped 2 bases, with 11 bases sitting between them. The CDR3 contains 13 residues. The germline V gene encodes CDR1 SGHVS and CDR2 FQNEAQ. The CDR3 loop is CASRRTGPYEQYF. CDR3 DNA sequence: TGTGCCAGCAGAAGGACGGGGCCCTACGAGCAGTACTTC.

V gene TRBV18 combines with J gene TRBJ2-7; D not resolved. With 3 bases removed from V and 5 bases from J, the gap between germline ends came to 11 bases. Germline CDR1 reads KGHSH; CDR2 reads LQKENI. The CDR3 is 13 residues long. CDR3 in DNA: TGTGCCAGCTCACCCCAGGAGTACAACGAGCAGTACTTC. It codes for CASSPQEYNEQYF.

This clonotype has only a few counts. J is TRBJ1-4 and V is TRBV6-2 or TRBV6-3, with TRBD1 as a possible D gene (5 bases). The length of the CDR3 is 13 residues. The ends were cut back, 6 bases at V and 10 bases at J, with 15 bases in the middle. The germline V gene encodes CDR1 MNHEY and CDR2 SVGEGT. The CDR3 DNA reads TGTGCCAGCAGCCCAGGACATTTCGGAAAACTGTTTTTT. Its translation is CASSPGHFGKLFF.

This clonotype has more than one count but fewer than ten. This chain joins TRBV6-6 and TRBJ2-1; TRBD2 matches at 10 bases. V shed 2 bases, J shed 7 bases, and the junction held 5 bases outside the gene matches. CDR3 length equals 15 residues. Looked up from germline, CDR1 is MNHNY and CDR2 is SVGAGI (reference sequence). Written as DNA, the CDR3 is TGTGCCAGCAGTTACGTCGGGACTAGCGAAAATGAGCAGTTCTTC. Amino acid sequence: CASSYVGTSENEQFF.

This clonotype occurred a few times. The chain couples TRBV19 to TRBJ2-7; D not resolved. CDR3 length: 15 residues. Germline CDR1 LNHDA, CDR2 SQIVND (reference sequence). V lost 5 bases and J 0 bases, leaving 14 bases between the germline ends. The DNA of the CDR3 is TGTGCCAGTAGTGCTCAGGTGACGAGCTCCTACGAGCAGTACTTC. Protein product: CASSAQVTSSYEQYF. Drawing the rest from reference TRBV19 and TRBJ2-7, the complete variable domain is DGGITQSPKYLFRKEGQNVTLSCEQNLNHDAMYWYRQDPGQGLRLIYYSQIVNDFQKGDIAEGYSVSREKKESFPLTVTSAQKNPTAFYLCASSAQVTSSYEQYFGPGTRLTVT.

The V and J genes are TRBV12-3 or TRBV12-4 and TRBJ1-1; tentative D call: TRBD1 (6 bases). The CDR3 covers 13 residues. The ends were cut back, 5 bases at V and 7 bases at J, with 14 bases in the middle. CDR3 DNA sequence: TGTGCCAGCAGTGGCCAGGGGATTAATGAAGCTTTCTTT. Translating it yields CASSGQGINEAFF.

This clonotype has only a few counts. CDR3 sequence reads: CARQLAGGLNEQFF. CDR3 in DNA: TGTGCCAGACAACTAGCGGGAGGACTGAATGAGCAGTTCTTC. The chain employs TRBV2 and TRBJ2-1, with 12 bases fitting TRBD2. The germline gives CDR1 SNHLY, CDR2 FYNNEI. V lost 9 bases, J lost 7 bases, and 7 bases stayed unmatched. The CDR3 is 14 amino acids.

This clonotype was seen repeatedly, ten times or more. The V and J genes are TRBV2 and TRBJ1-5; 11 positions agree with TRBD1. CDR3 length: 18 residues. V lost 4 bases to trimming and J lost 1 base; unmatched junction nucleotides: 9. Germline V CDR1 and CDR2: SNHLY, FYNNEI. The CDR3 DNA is TGTGCCAGCAGTGGAGGACAGGGGGCGGCTTTAAGCAATCAGCCCCAGCATTTT. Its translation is CASSGGQGAALSNQPQHF.

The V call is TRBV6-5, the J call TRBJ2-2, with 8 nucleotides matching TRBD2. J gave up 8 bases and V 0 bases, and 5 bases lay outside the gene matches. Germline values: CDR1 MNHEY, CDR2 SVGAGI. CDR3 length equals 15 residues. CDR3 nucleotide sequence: TGTGCCAGCAGTTACTCGCCTAGCGGGCGAGGGGAGCTGTTTTTT. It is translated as CASSYSPSGRGELFF.

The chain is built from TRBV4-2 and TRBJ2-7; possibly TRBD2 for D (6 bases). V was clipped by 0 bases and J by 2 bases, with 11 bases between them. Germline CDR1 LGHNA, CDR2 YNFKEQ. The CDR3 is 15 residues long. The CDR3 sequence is CASSQDRLGAYEQYF. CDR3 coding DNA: TGTGCCAGCAGCCAAGATCGACTAGGGGCCTACGAGCAGTACTTC.

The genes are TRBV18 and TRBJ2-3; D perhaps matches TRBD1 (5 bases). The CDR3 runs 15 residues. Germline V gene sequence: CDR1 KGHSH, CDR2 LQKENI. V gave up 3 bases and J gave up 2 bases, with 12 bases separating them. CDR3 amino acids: CASSPLWGLTDTQYF. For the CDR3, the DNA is TGTGCCAGCTCACCCCTTTGGGGCCTCACAGATACGCAGTATTTT. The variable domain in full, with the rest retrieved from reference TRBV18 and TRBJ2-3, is NAGVMQNPRHLVRRRGQEARLRCSPMKGHSHVYWYRQLPEEGLKFMVYLQKENIIDESGMPKERFSAEFPKEGPSILRIQQVVRGDSAAYFCASSPLWGLTDTQYFGPGTRLTVL.

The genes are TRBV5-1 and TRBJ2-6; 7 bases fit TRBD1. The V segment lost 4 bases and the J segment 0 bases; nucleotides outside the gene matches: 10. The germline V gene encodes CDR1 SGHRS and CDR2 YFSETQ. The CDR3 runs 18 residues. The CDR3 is CASSPTGDPLSGANVLTF. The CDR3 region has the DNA TGCGCCAGCAGCCCCACAGGGGATCCCCTCTCTGGGGCCAACGTCCTGACTTTC.

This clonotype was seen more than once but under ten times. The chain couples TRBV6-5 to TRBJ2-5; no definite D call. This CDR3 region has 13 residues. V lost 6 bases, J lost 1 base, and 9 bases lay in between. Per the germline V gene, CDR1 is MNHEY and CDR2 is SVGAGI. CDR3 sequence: CASSPRIQETQYF. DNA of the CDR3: TGTGCCAGCAGCCCGAGGATCCAAGAGACCCAGTACTTC.

This chain's CDR3 is CSARETLQPKQFF. The CDR3, as DNA: TGCAGTGCTAGAGAAACCCTCCAGCCCAAGCAGTTCTTC. The rearrangement links TRBV20-1 to TRBJ2-1; D not resolved. Germline V gives CDR1 DFQATT, CDR2 SNEGSKA (reference sequence). V lost 0 bases and J lost 11, with 14 bases in between. The CDR3 is 13 amino acids.

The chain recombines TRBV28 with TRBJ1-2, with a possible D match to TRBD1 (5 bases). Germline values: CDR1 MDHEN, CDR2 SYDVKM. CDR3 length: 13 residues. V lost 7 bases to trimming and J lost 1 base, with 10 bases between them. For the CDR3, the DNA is TGTGCCAGCAACTGGGGCAGTAACTATGGCTACACCTTC. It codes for CASNWGSNYGYTF.

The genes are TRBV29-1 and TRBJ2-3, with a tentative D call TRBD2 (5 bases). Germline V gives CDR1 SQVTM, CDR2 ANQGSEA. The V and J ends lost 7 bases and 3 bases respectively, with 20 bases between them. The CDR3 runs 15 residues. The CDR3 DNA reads TGCAGCGGTGGGGAGACCCACGTGGAGACAGATACGCAGTATTTT. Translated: CSGGETHVETDTQYF.